The 29 T cell receptor beta chains listed next were all sequenced from one sample in a study. The sorted Tregs were CD4+CD25+CD127-/low cells. TCRdb redid the calling of the 5' RACE reads with MiXCR, one entry per CDR3 protein. The data hold around 34,000 distinct CDR3 sequences, with 25% to 30% observed a single time. What was sequenced was tumor-infiltrating Tregs sorted from the breast tumor. The source is a female donor with breast cancer.

The chain combines TRBV7-9 with TRBJ2-1, with 10 bases matching TRBD2. The CDR3 extends over 15 amino acids. J was trimmed by 11 bases and V by 0 bases; bases with no gene match: 7. The V gene's germline CDR1 is SEHNR and CDR2 FQNEAQ (reference sequence). CDR3 in amino acids: CASSLAGLAYNKQFF. CDR3 sequence (DNA): TGTGCCAGCAGCTTAGCGGGACTAGCGTATAATAAGCAGTTCTTC.

This clonotype was seen many times. This chain uses TRBV7-3 with TRBJ2-1, with TRBD2 identical over 11 bases. This CDR3 spans 15 amino acids. V shed 5 bases and J 7 bases; nucleotides not matched to a gene: 7. Germline V gene sequence: CDR1 SGHTA, CDR2 FQGTGA. The CDR3 DNA sequence: TGTGCCAGCAGCACCCTAGCGGGAGGTTTTAATGAGCAGTTCTTC. Encoded protein: CASSTLAGGFNEQFF.

The chain combines TRBV20-1 with TRBJ2-1, with TRBD2 identical over 12 bases. After removal of 6 bases from V and 8 bases from J, the junction contained 8 bases not matched to a gene. This CDR3 region has 14 residues. Germline V gene lookup returns CDR1 DFQATT and CDR2 SNEGSKA (reference sequence). CDR3: CSALRLAGVHEQFF. The CDR3 bases are TGCAGTGCCCTTAGACTAGCGGGGGTCCATGAGCAGTTCTTC.

This clonotype was seen a few times. The J gene is TRBJ2-2, the V gene TRBV5-1; D unresolved. V lost 0 bases and J lost 0, with 9 bases in between. The CDR3 is made up of 16 amino acids. Germline lookup yields CDR1 SGHRS and CDR2 YFSETQ. The CDR3 is CASSLGPITNTGELFF. The CDR3 coding sequence is TGCGCCAGCAGCTTGGGACCTATCACGAACACCGGGGAGCTGTTTTTT.

Sample share makes this clonotype medium-sized. The V and J genes are TRBV6-5 and TRBJ1-6; TRBD1 aligns across 7 bases. CDR3 length: 16 residues. V trimming: 2 bases; J trimming: 7 bases; junction bases outside the gene matches: 8. Germline assignment: CDR1 MNHEY and CDR2 SVGAGI. CDR3 DNA: TGTGCCAGCAGTTACGCGGAGGGGGCTCGGAATTCACCCCTCCACTTT. Translation: CASSYAEGARNSPLHF.

This clonotype is labeled as medium-sized. The CDR3, as DNA: TGTGCCAGCAGCCCGTACAGGGGGCAAAGAAGTGGCTACACCTTC. Translating it yields CASSPYRGQRSGYTF. The V gene is TRBV3-1, the J gene TRBJ1-2; the match to TRBD1 covers 9 bases. Germline-derived CDR1 and CDR2 are LGHDT and YNNKEL (reference sequence). V shed 4 bases, J shed 7 bases, and the junction held 10 bases outside the gene matches. This CDR3 contains 15 residues.

This clonotype was observed at least ten times. Here the CDR3 DNA reads TGCGCCAGCAGCTTGGGAGACAGCGAGAATCAGCCCCAGCATTTT. Residues: CASSLGDSENQPQHF. V is TRBV5-1 and J is TRBJ1-5; maybe TRBD1 (5 bases). Looked up from germline, CDR1 is SGHRS and CDR2 is YFSETQ. The CDR3 is 15 residues long. Trimming removed 0 bases at V and 4 bases at J, with 11 bases between.

This clonotype was seen a few times. Just one base apart from a much larger clone, this may be a read error. This chain uses TRBV5-5 with TRBJ1-1, with unresolved D. The CDR3 contains 12 residues. CDR1 and CDR2 (germline): SGHKS, YYEKEE (reference sequence). The CDR3 spells CVSRFMNTEAFF. DNA of the CDR3: TGTGTCAGCAGGTTCATGAACACTGAAGCTTTCTTT.

The chain couples TRBV9 to TRBJ2-1; 7 positions agree with TRBD2. The length of the CDR3 is 13 residues. J was trimmed by 10 bases and V by 1 base; bases with no gene match: 5. Germline assignment: CDR1 SGDLS and CDR2 YYNGEE. The CDR3 here is CASSVYKRDEQFF. The CDR3 DNA reads as TGTGCCAGCAGCGTATATAAGCGGGACGAGCAGTTCTTC.

The CDR3 sequence: CSAPPPGWETQYF. In nucleotides, the CDR3 is TGCAGTGCTCCCCCCCCGGGTTGGGAGACCCAGTACTTC. This chain joins TRBV20-1 and TRBJ2-5; D remains ambiguous. The CDR3 length is 13 residues. V was shortened by 5 bases and J by 5 bases, with 15 bases between the two germline ends. Germline loops: CDR1 DFQATT, CDR2 SNEGSKA (reference sequence).

This sequence joins TRBV12-3 or TRBV12-4 and TRBJ2-1; 9 positions agree with TRBD2. V shed 1 base, J shed 0 bases, and the junction held 13 bases outside the gene matches. The CDR3 consists of 20 residues. The CDR3 nucleotides are TGTGCCAGCAGTTTAGGAGGCGGGAGGGCAGTAACGGGCTCCTACAATGAGCAGTTCTTC. Its protein product is CASSLGGGRAVTGSYNEQFF.

This clonotype was counted many times. The chain joins TRBV5-1 to TRBJ2-7; D is perhaps TRBD2 (6 bases). Trimming took 5 bases from V and 2 from J, leaving 14 bases between them. The CDR3 has 14 amino acids. Germline V lookup: CDR1 SGHRS, CDR2 YFSETQ. The CDR3 coding sequence is TGCGCCAGCAGATTAGGGGAGGCCACCTACGAGCAGTACTTC. The encoded protein is CASRLGEATYEQYF.

This clonotype was seen only once. The junction shows a germline mismatch at one end, possibly a read error. The chain employs TRBV5-1 and TRBJ2-3; D remains ambiguous. This CDR3 region has 13 residues. Per the germline V gene, CDR1 is SGHRS and CDR2 is YFSETQ. CDR3 bases: TGCGCCAACAGCTCGCAGGATTTGGGTACGCAGTATTTT. This sequence encodes CANSSQDLGTQYF.

This CDR3 is CASSLAGGNYEQYF. CDR3 sequence (DNA): TGTGCCAGCAGCTTAGCTGGCGGGAACTACGAGCAGTACTTC. This chain joins TRBV7-6 and TRBJ2-7; perhaps TRBD2 as D (6 bases). CDR3 length: 14 amino acids. Per the germline V gene, CDR1 is SGHVS and CDR2 is FNYEAQ. The ends were cut back, 0 bases at V and 3 bases at J, with 9 bases in the middle.

This chain joins TRBV18 and TRBJ2-1; D is perhaps TRBD1 (5 bases). The CDR3 covers 14 residues. From germline, CDR1 is KGHSH and CDR2 LQKENI. V dropped 6 bases and J dropped 0 bases, with 9 bases sitting between them. The CDR3 sequence is CASSPDSSYNEQFF. CDR3 DNA sequence: TGTGCCAGCTCCCCTGACAGCTCCTACAATGAGCAGTTCTTC.

With respect to this clonotype: A much larger clone differs from this one at a single base, so this may be a read error. The rearrangement links TRBV24-1 to TRBJ1-5; D unclear. Deletions cut 3 bases from V and 2 bases from J, with 16 bases between. Germline loops: CDR1 KGHDR, CDR2 SFDVKD. The CDR3 totals 17 residues. The CDR3 sequence: CATSDLTYGYGNQPQHF. The CDR3 DNA sequence: TGTGCCACCAGTGATCTGACCTACGGCTATGGCAATCAGCCCCAGCATTTT.

As regards this clonotype: A much larger clone differs from this one at a single base, so this may be a read error. The conserved closing phenylalanine or tryptophan is absent in this CDR3, likely reflecting a read error. J is TRBJ2-2 and V is TRBV20-1; TRBD2 matches 9 bases. V shed 0 bases, J shed 2 bases, and the junction held 7 bases outside the gene matches. The CDR3 runs to 17 residues. CDR1 and CDR2 from the germline V gene are DFQATT and SNEGSKA (reference sequence). CDR3: CSARDQGLASNTGELFS. The CDR3 nucleotides are TGCAGTGCTAGAGATCAAGGACTAGCGTCTAACACCGGGGAGCTGTTTTCT.

V usage is TRBV12-3 or TRBV12-4 and J usage is TRBJ2-7; 8 positions agree with TRBD1. This CDR3 has 14 residues. The V gene end was trimmed by 3 bases and the J gene end by 7 bases; junction bases not matched to a gene: 8. CDR3 protein: CASSFRTGMGEQYF. The CDR3 DNA sequence: TGTGCCAGCAGTTTCCGGACAGGGATGGGGGAGCAGTACTTC.

This clonotype has at least ten counts. The chain couples TRBV24-1 to TRBJ2-1; 11 nucleotides align to TRBD2. Germline loops: CDR1 KGHDR, CDR2 SFDVKD. With 4 bases clipped from V and 7 bases from J, the junction kept 5 bases outside the gene matches. CDR3 length: 15 amino acids. The CDR3 nucleotides read TGTGCCACCAGTGACGCCGCTAGCGGGAGGAATGAGCAGTTCTTC. It codes for CATSDAASGRNEQFF.

At least ten counts were recorded for this clonotype. This rearrangement joins TRBV4-2 to TRBJ2-6; 7 bases map to TRBD1. Germline trimming cut 1 base from V and 3 bases from J; bases unmatched to any gene: 6. The CDR3 runs to 17 residues. Germline loops: CDR1 LGHNA, CDR2 YNFKEQ. The CDR3, as DNA: TGTGCCAGCAGCCAAGGTAGACAGGGTGATGGGGCCAACGTCCTGACTTTC. Translating it yields CASSQGRQGDGANVLTF.

This clonotype was picked up a small number of times. The J gene is TRBJ1-5, the V gene TRBV21-1. TRBV21-1 is a recognized pseudogene. The CDR3 loop spans 15 amino acids. The chain's CDR3 is CASSRLAGFERPQHF. The CDR3 coding sequence is TGTGCCAGCAGCCGTCTGGCCGGATTCGAGCGGCCCCAGCATTTT.

This clonotype ranks as medium-sized (0.01 to 0.1%). The CDR3 sequence: CASSFSGGGSYEQYF. Written as DNA, the CDR3 is TGTGCCAGCAGCTTTTCAGGTGGCGGGTCCTACGAGCAGTACTTC. The genes are TRBV7-2 and TRBJ2-7, with a weak D call TRBD2 (5 bases). The ends were cut back, 3 bases at V and 1 base at J, with 13 bases in the middle. CDR1 SGHTA and CDR2 FQGNSA come from the germline V gene. The CDR3 loop spans 15 amino acids.

With respect to this clonotype: A much larger clone differs from this one at a single base, so this may be a read error. V and J are TRBV4-1 and TRBJ2-7; D unresolved. Germline V gives CDR1 MGHRA, CDR2 YSYEKL. CDR3 length equals 15 residues. This CDR3 reads CASSPTEGSSCEQYF. CDR3 DNA: TGCGCCAGCAGCCCGACGGAAGGGTCCTCCTGCGAGCAGTACTTC.

On this clonotype: A much larger clone differs from this one at a single base, so this may be a read error. V usage is TRBV7-9 and J usage is TRBJ1-2, with D unresolved. This CDR3 region has 15 residues. Per germline, CDR1 SEHNR and CDR2 FQNEAQ (reference sequence). The CDR3 is CASSSLDRDNYGHTF. CDR3 sequence (DNA): TGTGCCAGCAGCTCCCTCGACCGGGATAACTATGGCCACACCTTC.

There are many counts of this clonotype. V is TRBV7-9 and J is TRBJ2-1; 8 nucleotides match TRBD2. The germline V gene encodes CDR1 SEHNR and CDR2 FQNEAQ (reference sequence). V lost 6 bases and J lost 8; bases outside the gene matches: 9. The CDR3 has 14 residues. CDR3 amino acids: CASSRVAGSYEQFF. In DNA form, the CDR3 reads TGTGCCAGCAGTCGGGTAGCGGGATCGTATGAGCAGTTCTTC.

This clonotype was picked up a small number of times. The chain employs TRBV6-5 and TRBJ2-1; D is ambiguous. The CDR3 extends over 13 amino acids. Germline-derived CDR1 and CDR2 are MNHEY and SVGAGI. Between the trimmed V and J ends, which lost 9 bases and 3 bases, there was a span of 12 bases. CDR3 loop: CASGWSRYNEQFF. The DNA of the CDR3 is TGTGCCAGTGGGTGGAGCCGCTACAATGAGCAGTTCTTC.

The chain employs TRBV6-1 and TRBJ2-5; D is perhaps TRBD1 or TRBD2 (6 bases each). Germline CDR1 and CDR2: MNHNS and SASEGT. The CDR3 extends over 14 amino acids. V lost 8 bases, J lost 5 bases, and 18 bases lay in between. The CDR3 region is CASARDPGAETQYF. CDR3 DNA sequence: TGTGCCAGCGCCCGGGACCCGGGGGCGGAGACCCAGTACTTC.

The J gene is TRBJ2-7, the V gene TRBV4-2; D perhaps matches TRBD2 (6 bases). V was pared by 4 bases and J by 0 bases, with 10 bases between. Germline CDR1 reads LGHNA; CDR2 reads YNFKEQ. The CDR3 totals 14 residues. In DNA, the CDR3 is TGTGCCAGCAGCCCGGGACTGACCTCCTACGAGCAGTACTTC. Translating it yields CASSPGLTSYEQYF.

In this sample, this clonotype is medium-sized (0.01 to 0.1%). The V and J genes are TRBV7-9 and TRBJ2-1; 8 bases match TRBD2. This CDR3 region has 15 residues. V was clipped by 3 bases and J by 6 bases; unmatched bases: 7. The germline CDR1 and CDR2 sequences are SEHNR and FQNEAQ (reference sequence). Here the CDR3 DNA reads TGTGCCAGCAGCTTCGACGGGAGGGCCATCAATGAGCAGTTCTTC. This gives the protein CASSFDGRAINEQFF.